The entry that follows covers one T cell receptor (beta chain) sequence. The data were obtained in a study of cytomegalovirus exposure and HLA in healthy donors. Primers: 60 Vbeta forward and 13 Jbeta reverse. Only in-frame clones appear in the TCRdb table, and some are missing; sequencing was by immunoSEQ multiplex PCR. The data contain fewer than 85,000 clones, around 70% of them seen just once; the ten biggest clones take up more than 9.5%. The sequence was collected from a woman between 40 and 50 years old in good health and CMV-seropositive. Specimen: PBMCs.

The chain's CDR3 is CASSQLGGQANTEAFF. Here the CDR3 DNA reads TGCGCCAGCAGCCAACTTGGCGGACAGGCGAACACTGAAGCTTTCTTT. V gene TRBV4-1 combines with J gene TRBJ1-1; 7 nucleotides align to TRBD1. The V and J ends lost 2 bases and 1 base, in that order; junction bases with no gene match: 7. There are 16 residues in the CDR3. Looked up from germline, CDR1 is MGHRA and CDR2 is YSYEKL.